The T cell receptor (beta chain) described here comes from a study of identical twins. Study-wide points: Models came in too low on out-of-frame TCR alpha sharing in monozygotic twins. With abundant cord blood beta clonotypes, insertions were fewer; memory repertoires showed no such pattern.

Everyone who gave samples was a healthy Caucasian. Template switching added a universal primer site, and cDNA bore unique molecular identifiers. TCRdb re-analysed the 5' RACE reads in MiXCR, keeping a single row per CDR3 protein. The table includes around 670,000 distinct CDR3 sequences, approximately 6.1% detected once. As for this clonotype: Its target is not known.

The clonotype comes from a man younger than 35 in good health. Sequencing was performed on naive T cells sorted from blood.

The CDR3, as DNA: TGTGCCAGCAGCTTTGCGGGACTAGCGGCCCACGAGCAGTACTTC. The encoded protein is CASSFAGLAAHEQYF. The V and J genes are TRBV7-2 and TRBJ2-7; 11 bases fit TRBD2. V lost 3 bases to trimming and J lost 5 bases; unmatched junction nucleotides: 6. The CDR3 is made up of 15 amino acids. CDR1 is SGHTA, CDR2 FQGNSA, per germline.